This section outlines one TCR beta chain sequence together with its context. This receptor's antigen is unknown. No clone much larger than this one lies a single base away; base qualities are absent. The sample comes from a study of radiotherapy plus CTLA-4 blockade in lung cancer (dated by TCRdb to 2017 to 2018). About the study as a whole: Among enrolled patients, roughly 17% had an objective response and roughly 30% reached disease control.

The full study reports these points: TCR clones derived from tumors expanded in peripheral blood after treatment with radiotherapy and ipilimumab. The strongest predictors of response, as reported, were early dynamic changes in blood T cell clones along with a rise in serum interferon-beta after radiation.

The library was made by the immunoSEQ multiplex PCR assay. This immuneACCESS table, as held by TCRdb, lists in-frame sequences with V and J called but not all clones. Of the missing ones, under half trace to an unresolved V gene in checked studies; the others have no known cause. The table for this sample lists roughly 80,000 clones; over 65% of them were counted only once. Together, the top ten hold 9.5% to 10% of the sample. From the germline V gene, CDR1 is KGHSY and CDR2 is FQNENV. Clipping removes 4 bases from V and 3 bases from J, with 4 as the unmatched junction base count. The CDR3, cysteine through phenylalanine, is 14 amino acids long. The retained sequence is limited to the CDR3, 42 bases, with the frame set at the first base. Focal radiation therapy combined with CTLA-4 blockade (ipilimumab) was tested in patients with chemo-refractory metastatic non-small-cell lung cancer.

The receptor's source is a human donor with non-small cell lung cancer whose response to radiotherapy plus ipilimumab could not be evaluated. Here the chain combines TRBV16 and TRBJ1-1; a stretch of 8 junction bases matches TRBD1. The material sequenced was peripheral blood, taken from a patient treated with radiotherapy plus ipilimumab. The CDR3 sequence is CASSPRTGYTEAFF. The DNA sequence reads TGTGCCAGCAGCCCCAGGACAGGGTACACTGAAGCTTTCTTT.